The entry below describes one T cell receptor beta chain. The data were taken from a study of blood T cell repertoires in COVID-19. This CDR3 has 11 amino acids. Trimming cost V 5 bases and J 5 bases, with 6 bases left between them. The germline V gene encodes CDR1 LNHDA and CDR2 SQIVND (reference sequence). Method: immunoSEQ multiplex PCR; TCRdb's copy keeps in-frame clones and lacks some. The sample records approximately 180,000 clones, 87% being singletons. This clonotype was sampled from a woman in her seventies with COVID-19, enrolled during active disease. The sample was peripheral blood. This sequence joins TRBV19 and TRBJ2-5; no firm D call. The CDR3 loop reads CASSSRETQYF. In DNA form, the CDR3 reads TGTGCCAGTAGTTCTAGGGAGACCCAGTACTTC.